This T cell receptor (beta chain) was retrieved from a study of OX40 agonist ivuxolimab in advanced cancers. At the level of the study: Every 2 weeks, patients received ivuxolimab intravenously, dosed at 0.01 to 10 mg/kg.

CDR3 length equals 14 residues. V was cut by 1 base and J by 2 bases, with 9 bases left in between. CDR1 and CDR2 (germline): LGHNA, YNFKEQ. Repertoires were generated with immunoSEQ multiplex PCR, while TCRdb's copy carries only in-frame clones and drops some. This sample has tens of thousands of clones, with almost 85% found just once. Autoimmune disease history or systemic immunosuppression excluded patients. The sequencing used CD4+ or CD8+ T cells sorted from blood, collected in a trial of the OX40 agonist ivuxolimab. The clonotype comes from an adult with an advanced solid tumor such as melanoma, head and neck, liver or kidney cancer. The chain links TRBV4-2 to TRBJ2-7; possibly TRBD2 for D (5 bases). CDR3 coding DNA: TGTGCCAGCAGCCAAGGTACTAGAACCTACGAGCAGTACTTC. The encoded protein is CASSQGTRTYEQYF.